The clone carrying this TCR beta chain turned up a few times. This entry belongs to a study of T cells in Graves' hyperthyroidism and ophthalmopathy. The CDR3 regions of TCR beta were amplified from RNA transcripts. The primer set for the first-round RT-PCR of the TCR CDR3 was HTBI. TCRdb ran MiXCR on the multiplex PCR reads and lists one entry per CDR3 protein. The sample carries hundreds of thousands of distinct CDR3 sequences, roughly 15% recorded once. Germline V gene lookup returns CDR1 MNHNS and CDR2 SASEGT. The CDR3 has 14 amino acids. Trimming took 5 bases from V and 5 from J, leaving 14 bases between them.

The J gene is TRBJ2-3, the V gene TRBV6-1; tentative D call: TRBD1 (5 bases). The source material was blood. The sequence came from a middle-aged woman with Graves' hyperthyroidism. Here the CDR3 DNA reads TGTGCCAGCAGTTTAGGGGTGGTGGGAGATACGCAGTATTTT. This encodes CASSLGVVGDTQYF.